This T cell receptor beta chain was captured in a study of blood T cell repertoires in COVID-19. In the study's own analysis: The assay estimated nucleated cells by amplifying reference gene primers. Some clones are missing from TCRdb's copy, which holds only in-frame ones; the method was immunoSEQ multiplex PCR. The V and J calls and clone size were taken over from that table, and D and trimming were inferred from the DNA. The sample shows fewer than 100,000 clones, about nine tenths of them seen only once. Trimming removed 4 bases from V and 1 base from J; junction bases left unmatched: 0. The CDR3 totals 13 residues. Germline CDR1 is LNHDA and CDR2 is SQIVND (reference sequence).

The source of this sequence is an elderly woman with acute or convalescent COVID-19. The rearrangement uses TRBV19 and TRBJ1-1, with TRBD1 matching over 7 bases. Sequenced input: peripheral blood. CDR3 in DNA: TGTGCCAGTAGTAAGGGGGCGAACACTGAAGCTTTCTTT. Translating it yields CASSKGANTEAFF. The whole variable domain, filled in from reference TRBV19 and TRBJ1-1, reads DGGITQSPKYLFRKEGQNVTLSCEQNLNHDAMYWYRQDPGQGLRLIYYSQIVNDFQKGDIAEGYSVSREKKESFPLTVTSAQKNPTAFYLCASSKGANTEAFFGQGTRLTVV.